The 5 T cell receptor beta chains in this list originate from one sample, sequenced in a study of CD8 T cells in ankylosing spondylitis. Using its own MiXCR run on the 5' RACE reads, TCRdb lists one record per CDR3 protein. Among around 210,000 distinct CDR3 sequences, 7% to 10% were seen once, and the ten largest hold roughly 5%. The sample taken for sequencing was blood, either unsorted or a sorted T cell fraction (not recorded which). The receptors shown here come from a female donor with ankylosing spondylitis or in good health (not recorded which).

In this sample, this clonotype turned up many times. The rearrangement links TRBV4-3 to TRBJ1-3, with D uncertain. The CDR3 has 17 amino acids. Trimming pared 4 bases from V and 0 bases from J, leaving 16 bases between. The germline V gene encodes CDR1 LGHNA and CDR2 YSLEER. The CDR3 reads CASSPQPGPSSGNTIYF. The CDR3 coding sequence is TGCGCCAGCAGCCCCCAGCCGGGCCCGAGCTCTGGAAACACCATATATTTT.

This clonotype showed up many times. The V gene is TRBV5-1, the J gene TRBJ2-1; D is perhaps TRBD2 (7 bases). The V gene lost 4 bases and the J gene lost 3 bases, with 14 bases spanning the gap. The CDR3 spans 15 residues. The germline V gene encodes CDR1 SGHRS and CDR2 YFSETQ. This CDR3 is CASSPGAGVYNEQFF. Here the CDR3 DNA reads TGCGCCAGCAGCCCGGGGGCGGGAGTCTACAATGAGCAGTTCTTC.

This clonotype has a count of ten or more. This rearrangement joins TRBV21-1 to TRBJ2-1; the table's D gene call, TRBD2, was not cross checked with the DNA. TRBV21-1 is given as a pseudogene. The CDR3 covers 14 residues. The CDR3 DNA reads TGTGCCAGCAGACTAGTTACGCACTACAATGAGCAGTTCTTC. Translating it yields CASRLVTHYNEQFF.

This clonotype was counted ten times or more. The chain couples TRBV20-1 to TRBJ1-2; perhaps TRBD1 as D (5 bases). CDR1 is DFQATT, CDR2 SNEGSKA, per germline (reference sequence). Trimming removed 2 bases from V and 5 bases from J, with 6 bases in between. The CDR3 consists of 11 residues. The CDR3 loop is CSARRGYGYTF. The CDR3 DNA reads TGCAGTGCTAGAAGGGGATATGGCTACACCTTC.

This clonotype came up many times. The chain couples TRBV29-1 to TRBJ2-7; D remains unclear. Germline V gene sequence: CDR1 SQVTM, CDR2 ANQGSEA. The V end was cut by 2 bases, the J end by 3 bases, with 11 bases between. The CDR3 sequence is 13 residues long. CDR3 in amino acids: CSVEKGSGYEQYF. The DNA of the CDR3 is TGCAGCGTTGAAAAGGGCTCGGGCTACGAGCAGTACTTC.